This is a list of T cell receptor beta chains from one sample in a study of response to subunit inactivated influenza vaccine. TCRdb called the RT-PCR reads again in MiXCR, with one record for every CDR3 protein. The table shows under 850,000 distinct CDR3 sequences, with around a sixth occurring only once. Material: PBMCs from blood, obtained more than 4 days after vaccination. The receptors here all came from a man aged 50-60 years who received an inactivated influenza vaccine. Each CDR3 is given with its conserved first and last residue. D genes are given only for firm matches. Size tells how often a clone was seen (once, few, many) or the class of an expanded clone, and some rows leave it out.

size	V	D	J	DNA	CDR3
NA	TRBV20-1	NA	TRBJ2-1	TGCAGTGCTACCGCTAGAGATAGGAGCTCCTACAATGAGCAGTTCTTC	CSATARDRSSYNEQFF
few	TRBV6-2/TRBV6-3	TRBD2	TRBJ2-7	TGTGCCAGCAGTATCGGGAGGAACGAGCAGTACTTC	CASSIGRNEQYF
NA	TRBV6-2/TRBV6-3	TRBD1	TRBJ2-2	TGTGCCAGCAGTTCCCCGGGACAGGGCCTCACCGGGGAGCTGTTTTTT	CASSSPGQGLTGELFF
few	TRBV20-1	NA	TRBJ2-5	TGCAGTGCTAGTTCTAGTAGTTCCCAAGAGACCCAGTACTTC	CSASSSSSQETQYF
NA	TRBV7-9	NA	TRBJ2-7	TGTGCCAGCGCCCGGAGTTCCGAGCAGTACTTC	CASARSSEQYF
NA	TRBV20-1	NA	TRBJ2-2	TGCAGTGCTAGCCGAAAAATAACGGGCACCGGGGAGCTGTTTTTT	CSASRKITGTGELFF
NA	TRBV27	TRBD1	TRBJ1-2	TGTGCCAGCGTTTATGCCCCGGGACAGGGGGCGGGAAGCTATGGCTACACCTTC	CASVYAPGQGAGSYGYTF
NA	TRBV7-2	NA	TRBJ2-3	TGTGCCAGCAGCTCCTACTCCTCTAGCGTAGGCACAGATACGCAGTATTTT	CASSSYSSSVGTDTQYF
many	TRBV12-3/TRBV12-4	NA	TRBJ2-1	TGTGCCAGCAGCTCCGGTGGTAATGAGCAGTTCTTC	CASSSGGNEQFF
NA	TRBV4-2	NA	TRBJ1-2	TGTGCCAGCAGCCAAGAGTCGCTGATCGGTGGCTACACCTTC	CASSQESLIGGYTF
few	TRBV10-3	NA	TRBJ2-1	TGTGCCGGGGGGGCCTCCTACAATGAGCAGTTCTTC	CAGGASYNEQFF
NA	TRBV5-6	NA	TRBJ1-1	TGTGCCAGCAGCTTGGTTGGCCGATACACTGAAGCTTTCTTT	CASSLVGRYTEAFF
few	TRBV7-8	NA	TRBJ2-7	TGTGCCAGCAGCTTAGTTTTATCCGAGCAGTACTTC	CASSLVLSEQYF
NA	TRBV5-6	TRBD1	TRBJ1-5	TGTGCCAGCAGCTTCGGGACAGGGTTCAATCAGCCCCAGCATTTT	CASSFGTGFNQPQHF
few	TRBV7-2	TRBD2	TRBJ2-1	TGTGCCAGCAGCCCGGGCGGACTAGCGTCCAATGAGCAGTTCTTC	CASSPGGLASNEQFF
NA	TRBV5-1	TRBD1	TRBJ1-6	TGCGCCAGCAGCTTGGGAGGACAGGGGAGGTCACCCCTCCACTTT	CASSLGGQGRSPLHF
few	TRBV5-1	NA	TRBJ2-1	TGCGCCAGCTCCCCTGGGACACTCCTACTCCGGGGCTCCTACAATGAGCAGTTCTTC	CASSPGTLLLRGSYNEQFF
NA	TRBV18	NA	TRBJ2-7	TGTGCCAGCTCACCAAGGGACGGTCGGGAGGAGCAGTACTTC	CASSPRDGREEQYF
NA	TRBV27	NA	TRBJ2-3	TGTGCCAGCAGCGTTAGGGGGAGCACAGATACGCAGTATTTT	CASSVRGSTDTQYF
few	TRBV11-1	TRBD2	TRBJ2-7	TGTGCCAGCAGCCTTACGACTAGCGGGCTTGGTAACGAGCAGTACTTC	CASSLTTSGLGNEQYF
NA	TRBV12-3/TRBV12-4	NA	TRBJ1-1	TGTGCCAGCAGTGCCGGGACCTTAAACACTGAAGCTTTCTTT	CASSAGTLNTEAFF
few	TRBV5-1	NA	TRBJ2-3	TGCGCCAGCAGCTTGGGTCAGGGTGGAGCAGATACGCAGTATTTT	CASSLGQGGADTQYF
few	TRBV20-1	NA	TRBJ2-3	TGCAGTGCTTCCCGAGCTAGCACAGATACGCAGTATTTT	CSASRASTDTQYF
NA	TRBV6-2/TRBV6-3	NA	TRBJ1-4	TGTGCCAGCACCGACAGCATTAATGAAAAACTGTTTTTT	CASTDSINEKLFF
few	TRBV20-1	NA	TRBJ2-7	TGCAGTGCACCCGGGGGGCTCCTCTACGAGCAGTACTTC	CSAPGGLLYEQYF
NA	TRBV7-2	NA	TRBJ2-1	TGTGCCAGCAGCAGAGGACTAACCCACAATGAGCAGTTCTTC	CASSRGLTHNEQFF
many	TRBV12-3/TRBV12-4	NA	TRBJ2-7	TGTGCCAGCAGTTTTTCAGGATTTATCGAGCAGTACTTC	CASSFSGFIEQYF
few	TRBV4-2	NA	TRBJ1-5	TGTGCCAGCAGCCAAGATTCAGGGTCGGGCAATCAGCCCCAGCATTTT	CASSQDSGSGNQPQHF
many	TRBV12-3/TRBV12-4	NA	TRBJ2-1	TGTGCCAGCAGCCCAAGCCCCGTGTCCTACAATGAGCAGTTCTTC	CASSPSPVSYNEQFF
many	TRBV20-1	TRBD2	TRBJ2-7	TGCAGTGTCCAAGCGGGAGCGCCCTACGAGCAGTACTTC	CSVQAGAPYEQYF
few	TRBV3-1	NA	TRBJ2-5	TGTGCCAGCAGCCAAGCCGGTCGGGGGGAGACCCAGTACTTC	CASSQAGRGETQYF
few	TRBV15	TRBD1	TRBJ2-1	TGTGCCACCAGCAGAGGGAGGGGACAGGGCGACAATGAGCAGTTCTTC	CATSRGRGQGDNEQFF
NA	TRBV7-9	TRBD1	TRBJ2-4	TGTGCCAGCAGCCTCGACAGGGGATCTGACATTCAGTACTTC	CASSLDRGSDIQYF
NA	TRBV13	NA	TRBJ2-1	TGTGCCAGCAGCTTAGGCGAAGGGGGAGAGTCCTACAATGAGCAGTTCTTC	CASSLGEGGESYNEQFF
NA	TRBV24-1	NA	TRBJ2-5	TGTGCCACCAGCGATGGTCGGCAGCCGCAAGAGACCCAGTACTTC	CATSDGRQPQETQYF
NA	TRBV7-9	TRBD2	TRBJ2-1	TGTGCCAGCAGCCCCCGACTAGCGGACTACAATGAGCAGTTCTTC	CASSPRLADYNEQFF
few	TRBV20-1	NA	TRBJ1-2	TGCAGTGCTCCCGAATATGATTATGGCTACACCTTC	CSAPEYDYGYTF
NA	TRBV11-2	NA	TRBJ2-3	TGTGCCAGCAGCTTCGGGGGTTGGGCAGATACGCAGTATTTT	CASSFGGWADTQYF
NA	TRBV20-1	NA	TRBJ2-3	TGCAGTGCTAGTAGGGTTAGGAGCACAGATACGCAGTATTTT	CSASRVRSTDTQYF
few	TRBV12-3/TRBV12-4	TRBD1	TRBJ1-2	TGTGCCAGCAGTTTATATATGGCAGGGGGCCCTCTCCTATTC	CASSLYMAGGPLLF
NA	TRBV12-3/TRBV12-4	TRBD1	TRBJ1-5	TGTGCCAGCACCCGGGACAGCCCGGGAGGGCCCCAGCATTTT	CASTRDSPGGPQHF
many	TRBV7-6	NA	TRBJ2-1	TGTGCCAGCAGCCCCGGGGACAATCTCAATGAGCAGTTCTTC	CASSPGDNLNEQFF
few	TRBV11-1	NA	TRBJ2-3	TGTGCCAGCAGCCCAGGGGACAGCGGGAGATTCGCAGATACGCAGTATTTT	CASSPGDSGRFADTQYF
NA	TRBV11-1	NA	TRBJ2-4	TGTGCCAGCGGATTTAGTGGGCCATTAGCCAAAAACATTCAGTACTTC	CASGFSGPLAKNIQYF